The T cell receptor beta chain described here comes from a study of T cell changes during pregnancy in multiple sclerosis (dated by TCRdb to the late 2010s). Regarding the complete study: The study looked at changes in the T cell repertoire across pregnancy in women with multiple sclerosis.

Its CDR3 holds 20 amino acids, cysteine through phenylalanine. Only CDR3 DNA is held: 60 bases, read in frame from base 1. After removal of 0 bases from V and 3 bases from J, the junction retains 18 bases not matched to a gene. CDR1 and CDR2 (MGHRA, YSYEKL) derive from the germline V gene. Library construction relied on the immunoSEQ multiplex PCR assay. Not all clones reach the TCRdb copy of this immuneACCESS table, which keeps in-frame sequences only. Checked studies attribute under half of the gap to unresolved V genes and leave the rest unexplained. This sample gives about 100,000 clones in total; approximately 90% of them show up just once. Roughly 2% of the sample is held by the ten biggest clonotypes. Concerning this clone: Its binding antigen is unknown. No quality values exist for individual bases; no much larger clone is one base distant.

Here the chain combines TRBV4-1 and TRBJ2-5; 8 middle bases align to TRBD2. Sequences were derived from peripheral blood, sampled after pregnancy. This clonotype was sampled from a female donor with multiple sclerosis, enrolled in a pregnancy study. DNA sequence: TGCGCCAGCAGCCAAGACGCTAGGGGGGTGGCCGGGGGGGAGGAAGAGACCCAGTACTTC. Translated, this is CASSQDARGVAGGEEETQYF.